This TCR beta chain was sequenced during a study of cytomegalovirus exposure and HLA in healthy donors. General observations from the study: According to the study, roughly 180 TCR beta chains were cytomegalovirus-associated. A likely sequencing artifact accounted for one observed cluster of highly shared sequence variants. Segments of the TCR beta V type were, in most cases, productive about 90% or about 30% of the time in an earlier analysis.

The primer mix had 60 Vbeta and 13 Jbeta primers. The data were produced by immunoSEQ multiplex PCR, yet TCRdb's version contains in-frame clones alone and is incomplete. The sample lists approximately 120,000 clones; more than 65% were seen once. There are a few counts of this clone. Antigen unknown. V lost 4 bases and J lost 4; bases outside the gene matches: 6. Germline V gene lookup returns CDR1 LNHDA and CDR2 SQIVND (reference sequence). CDR3 length equals 15 residues. This rearrangement joins TRBV19 to TRBJ2-1, with 8 bases that match TRBD2. This TCR derives from a middle-aged woman in good health and CMV-seropositive. Sequenced material: PBMCs. The CDR3 nucleotides read TGTGCCAGTAGTAGGGGACTAGTCGGATACAATGAGCAGTTCTTC. Translating gives CASSRGLVGYNEQFF.